This TCR beta chain is from a study of blood T cell repertoires in COVID-19. Across the whole study: Donors in the United States, Italy and Spain gave samples during acute or convalescent COVID-19. T cells, B-cell-depleted T cells, or PBMCs supplied cDNA or gDNA.

In the authors' workflow: Researchers report that nucleated cell counts were estimated from reference gene primer amplification. Method: immunoSEQ multiplex PCR; TCRdb's copy keeps in-frame clones and lacks some. The V and J calls and clone size were taken over from that table, and D and trimming were inferred from the DNA. The repertoire consists of 350,000 or so clones, with approximately 82% occurring once and the leading ten covering about 2.7%. J was trimmed by 6 bases and V by 3 bases; bases with no gene match: 10. The germline V gene encodes CDR1 ENHRY and CDR2 SYGVKD. CDR3 length: 16 amino acids.

This chain connects TRBV10-3 to TRBJ2-2; 7 positions agree with TRBD2. Sequenced input: peripheral blood. The sequence was obtained from a man aged 25-45 years with active or convalescent COVID-19. The DNA for the CDR3 is TGTGCCATCAGTGAATGGGGGGGAGAAGCCGCCGGGGAGCTGTTTTTT. Translating gives CAISEWGGEAAGELFF.